This is a list of T cell receptor beta chains from one sample in a study of CD8 T cells in ankylosing spondylitis. TCRdb fed the 5' RACE reads into MiXCR, producing one record per CDR3 protein. Of tens of thousands of distinct CDR3 sequences detected, around 30% appear once; the ten largest clones hold around 56%. Sequencing was done on a sample of blood, either unsorted or a sorted T cell fraction (not recorded which). Receptors originate from a male donor with ankylosing spondylitis or in good health (not recorded which). The CDR3 runs from the conserved cysteine through the conserved F or W. The D gene is left open where the match is weak. Clone size, where shown, is once, few, many, or a class for clones that have expanded.

cdr3_nt cdr3_aa v_call cdr3_length j_call d_call clone_size
TGCAGCGTTGCCCGGCAGCTAATCACAGATACGCAGTATTTT CSVARQLITDTQYF TRBV29-1 14 TRBJ2-3 NA NA
TGCAGCGTTTCCAGGGGCAGGGCAGATACGCAGTATTTT CSVSRGRADTQYF TRBV29-1 13 TRBJ2-3 NA many
TGTGCCAGCAGCTTATCGGGGGCATCTGGGGCCAACGTCCTGACTTTC CASSLSGASGANVLTF TRBV7-2 16 TRBJ2-6 NA few
TGCGCCAGCAGCTTAGAGGCTCTTGCGGACCAGTACTTC CASSLEALADQYF TRBV5-1 13 TRBJ2-5 NA once
TGTGCCAGCAGCCCCGCCCCGAATGAGCAGTTCTTC CASSPAPNEQFF TRBV3-1 12 TRBJ2-1 NA NA
TGCAGCGTTCCGACAGGGGGAGCCTCCTACGAGCAGTACTTC CSVPTGGASYEQYF TRBV29-1 14 TRBJ2-7 TRBD1 NA
TGCGCCAGCAGCTTGGCCAACTATCGGGCGACCCAGTACTTC CASSLANYRATQYF TRBV5-1 14 TRBJ2-5 NA NA
TGTGCCAGCAGTTCCCGGACAGGGTCAATGTGGGACTATGGCTACACCTTC CASSSRTGSMWDYGYTF TRBV12-3/TRBV12-4 17 TRBJ1-2 TRBD1 few
TGTGCCAGCAGTGTCAAGGACAGGGGGGATGGCTACACCTTC CASSVKDRGDGYTF TRBV12-3/TRBV12-4 14 TRBJ1-2 TRBD1 NA
TGTGCCAGCAGTTTCAGGGTTCGGGGACCGAACACTGAAGCTTTCTTT CASSFRVRGPNTEAFF TRBV27 16 TRBJ1-1 NA NA
TGTGCCAGCAGCTCACGGCCCGGGATGGAGCAGTTCTTC CASSSRPGMEQFF TRBV7-3 13 TRBJ2-1 NA NA
TGCAGTGCTAGATACCGGGACAGGGCTTCACCCCTCCACTTT CSARYRDRASPLHF TRBV20-1 14 TRBJ1-6 TRBD1 few
TGTGCCAGCAGCTTTACAGACAATCAGCCCCAGCATTTT CASSFTDNQPQHF TRBV7-2 13 TRBJ1-5 NA NA
TGCAGTGCTGCTAACGAGGGGGTAGGCACAGATACGCAGTATTTT CSAANEGVGTDTQYF TRBV20-1 15 TRBJ2-3 NA few
TGTGCCAGCAGCTTGGCTAGCGGGGGGGCAGGATCCTCAGATACGCAGTATTTT CASSLASGGAGSSDTQYF TRBV5-6 18 TRBJ2-3 TRBD2 NA
TGTGCCACCAGCGAAGACAGCCAGCCTATTCGCTACACCTTC CATSEDSQPIRYTF TRBV15 14 TRBJ1-2 NA NA
TGTGCCAGCAGCTTAGAACGCTCCGGGGAGCTGTTTTTT CASSLERSGELFF TRBV11-2 13 TRBJ2-2 NA NA
TGTGCCAGCAGCTTCACCACGACAGGGACGGGCTACAATGAGCAGTTCTTC CASSFTTTGTGYNEQFF TRBV7-6 17 TRBJ2-1 TRBD1 NA
TGCGCCAGCAGCTTAGTAGAGGGCCCAGATACGCAGTATTTT CASSLVEGPDTQYF TRBV5-1 14 TRBJ2-3 NA NA
TGTGCCAGCAGCCGAAGAGACGGGAAGAACACTGAAGCTTTCTTT CASSRRDGKNTEAFF TRBV7-9 15 TRBJ1-1 NA NA
TGTGCCAGCAGCCCAGGGTTTGGAGCCAAAAACATTCAGTACTTC CASSPGFGAKNIQYF TRBV7-3 15 TRBJ2-4 NA NA
TGTGCCAGCAGCTTCTCAGGACCCGGGAGGCCCCAGCATTTT CASSFSGPGRPQHF TRBV7-2 14 TRBJ1-5 NA NA
TGCAGTGCCACCCGGCTGAACACCGGGGAGCTGTTTTTT CSATRLNTGELFF TRBV20-1 13 TRBJ2-2 NA many
TGTGCCAGCAGCTTGACCGACAGGTCCGGGGAGCTGTTTTTT CASSLTDRSGELFF TRBV7-3 14 TRBJ2-2 NA once
TGCGCCAGCAGCCACTATTTATCTCAGGGGGAGAGGGTTGAAGCTTTCTTT CASSHYLSQGERVEAFF TRBV5-1 17 TRBJ1-1 TRBD1 many
TGCGCCAGCAGCTTGAGGGTAGCGAGTTGGAATGAGCAGTTCTTC CASSLRVASWNEQFF TRBV5-1 15 TRBJ2-1 NA few
TGTGCCAGCAGCCCCCAACCGTACGAGCAGTACTTC CASSPQPYEQYF TRBV7-2 12 TRBJ2-7 NA many
TGTGCCAGCAGCCGACAGGGTAGCTCCTATAATTCACCCCTCCACTTT CASSRQGSSYNSPLHF TRBV7-6 16 TRBJ1-6 TRBD1 NA
TGTGCCACCAGCAGAGCGGCTAACTATGGCTACACCTTC CATSRAANYGYTF TRBV15 13 TRBJ1-2 NA few
TGTGCCAGTGGCCAGAACTCTCAAAAACTGTTTTTT CASGQNSQKLFF TRBV12-3/TRBV12-4 12 TRBJ1-4 NA few
TGCAGTGCTAGGAACAGGGGACCACACAAGGAGACCCAGTACTTC CSARNRGPHKETQYF TRBV20-1 15 TRBJ2-5 TRBD1 NA
TGCGCCAGCAGCATCCTTTCCGGGACAGGGGACGCGGAGACCCAGTACTTC CASSILSGTGDAETQYF TRBV5-1 17 TRBJ2-5 TRBD1 once
TGTGCCAGCAGCCGGCCGCCTAGCGGAACCTACGAGCAGTACTTC CASSRPPSGTYEQYF TRBV12-3/TRBV12-4 15 TRBJ2-7 TRBD2 NA
TGCAGTGCTGACCGGGGCGACAGGGGGCGCGCCTATGGCTACACCTTC CSADRGDRGRAYGYTF TRBV20-1 16 TRBJ1-2 TRBD1 NA
TGTGCCAGCAGCTTGGGTCGGGGGTCTGAATCCTATAATTCACCCCTCCACTTT CASSLGRGSESYNSPLHF TRBV5-6 18 TRBJ1-6 NA many
TGTGCCAGCAGCTTACTCTGGGACAGGGAAGGCGGCTACACCTTC CASSLLWDREGGYTF TRBV7-9 15 TRBJ1-2 TRBD1 NA
TGTGCCAGCAGCTTAGGCGGCCTCGGCACAGATACGCAGTATTTT CASSLGGLGTDTQYF TRBV7-9 15 TRBJ2-3 NA NA
TGCAGCGCTAATCAGGGGGGCACAGATACGCAGTATTTT CSANQGGTDTQYF TRBV29-1 13 TRBJ2-3 TRBD1 many
TGTGCCAGCACCCTCGGGAGGGGGCTTGAAAAACTGTTTTTT CASTLGRGLEKLFF TRBV12-3/TRBV12-4 14 TRBJ1-4 TRBD1 NA
TGTGCCAGCAGCTCCCCCGGGACAGAAATGGGTCAGCCCCAGCATTTT CASSSPGTEMGQPQHF TRBV7-4 16 TRBJ1-5 TRBD1 NA
TGCGCCAGCAGCTTGGACGGGTATTGGGCGAACACTGAAGCTTTCTTT CASSLDGYWANTEAFF TRBV5-1 16 TRBJ1-1 NA few
TGTGCCAGCAGTGTTCCGGGACTTTACAATGAGCAGTTCTTC CASSVPGLYNEQFF TRBV27 14 TRBJ2-1 NA NA
TGTGCCAGCAGCTTGTCCTACTTGTCCTCCTACGAGCAGTACTTC CASSLSYLSSYEQYF TRBV5-5 15 TRBJ2-7 NA many
TGTGCCAGCAGCTTAGGTATCGGGGGCGGGGGTCAGCCCCAGCATTTT CASSLGIGGGGQPQHF TRBV7-6 16 TRBJ1-5 NA NA
TGTGCCAGCAGCTTCAGCGGGGCTTACAATGAGCAGTTCTTC CASSFSGAYNEQFF TRBV7-2 14 TRBJ2-1 TRBD2 NA
TGTGCCAGCAGCTTAAGGGCCGGACAGTCCTACAATGAGCAGTTCTTC CASSLRAGQSYNEQFF TRBV7-3 16 TRBJ2-1 NA few